These T cell receptor beta chains were read from a single sample in a study of blood T cell repertoires in COVID-19. Sequencing used immunoSEQ multiplex PCR; TCRdb keeps in-frame clones, though not all of them. The sample shows around 100,000 clones, about 85% of them seen only once. The sample was peripheral blood. These receptors were collected from a human donor in a cohort sampled during active COVID-19. The conserved cysteine and the conserved F or W are not part of the CDR3 here. Each record gives: D gene, CDR3 length, V gene, CDR3 protein. A D gene is named only where the DNA matches it firmly.

NA	12	TRBV6-5	ASRGDRLNTEAF
TRBD1	15	TRBV10-3	AISESSGGISNQPQH
TRBD1	12	TRBV24-1	ATSAGGLGNEQF
TRBD2	14	TRBV5-1	ASRPFSGTISYEQY
TRBD1	11	TRBV5-1	ASSQTGGDTQY
NA	14	TRBV4-3	ASSQEATARRGELF
NA	11	TRBV12-3/TRBV12-4	ASSPSLYYGYT
NA	10	TRBV12-3/TRBV12-4	ASSGVSGELF
NA	9	TRBV20-1	SAHRETEAF
NA	9	TRBV6-5	ASSSMDGYT
TRBD2	13	TRBV13	ASSYSGGQHYEQY
NA	12	TRBV6-6	ASSLVGSNQPQH
NA	13	TRBV9	ASSFGGTGRDTQY
NA	10	TRBV28	ASSLVREPQH
NA	10	TRBV12-3/TRBV12-4	ASSFGGTEAF
TRBD2	13	TRBV7-2	ASSQERGGYNEQF
TRBD1	13	TRBV29-1	SAPFRGLRNTEAF
NA	12	TRBV11-2	ASSLVPQPYEQY
NA	11	TRBV7-3	ASSLAPYTEAF
NA	11	TRBV30	AWSGTSSGTQY
NA	11	TRBV9	ASSRSSSHEQY
TRBD2	15	TRBV25-1	ASSGEKGTIHTDTQY
NA	12	TRBV6-5	ASSSVGLREKLF
TRBD2	16	TRBV4-2	ASSPGLAGGRMYNEQF
TRBD1	14	TRBV5-4	ASSLGQGIKSYGYT
NA	11	TRBV2	ASSDETGRRYT
NA	14	TRBV6-7	ATTVGGSRANYGYT
NA	11	TRBV7-3	ASSIRTDTEAF
TRBD1	11	TRBV7-2	ASRQGIGETQY
TRBD2	15	TRBV30	AWSPMRTSGGQETQY
NA	14	TRBV2	ASSELGQLAGQPQH
NA	11	TRBV2	ASSGRSGQPQH
NA	17	TRBV21-1	ASSLPEQRGTPSNYGYT
NA	12	TRBV21-1	ASGSDRSPTEAF
NA	13	TRBV6-2/TRBV6-3	ASSYRERGTDTQY
NA	9	TRBV5-3	AYERGTRGF
NA	12	TRBV7-2	ASSLARAGNTIY
NA	14	TRBV19	ASSMVLRYSNQPQH
TRBD1	13	TRBV6-5	ASSNTGTAYNEQF
NA	13	TRBV12-2	ASRRNSTGTFEAF
NA	10	TRBV7-9	ASSKGDQPQH
TRBD1	13	TRBV30	ACSTQDRGRDTQY
NA	12	TRBV11-2	ASSLGAGHTEAF
NA	13	TRBV6-1	ASSEVEGSSYEQY
TRBD2	14	TRBV7-2	ASSSTGTSAYNEQF
TRBD1	11	TRBV29-1	SVRTGGANVLT
TRBD1	10	TRBV7-9	ASNRQGYGYT
NA	14	TRBV2	ASSDPTLLANYGYT
NA	13	TRBV4-3	ASSQDRGSNQPQH
NA	12	TRBV6-5	ASSYSGENQPQH
NA	14	TRBV3-1/TRBV3-2	ASSQSSVAASYGYT
TRBD1	12	TRBV28	ASSQPGQGYEQY
NA	13	TRBV25-1	ASSDPGSRGDTQY